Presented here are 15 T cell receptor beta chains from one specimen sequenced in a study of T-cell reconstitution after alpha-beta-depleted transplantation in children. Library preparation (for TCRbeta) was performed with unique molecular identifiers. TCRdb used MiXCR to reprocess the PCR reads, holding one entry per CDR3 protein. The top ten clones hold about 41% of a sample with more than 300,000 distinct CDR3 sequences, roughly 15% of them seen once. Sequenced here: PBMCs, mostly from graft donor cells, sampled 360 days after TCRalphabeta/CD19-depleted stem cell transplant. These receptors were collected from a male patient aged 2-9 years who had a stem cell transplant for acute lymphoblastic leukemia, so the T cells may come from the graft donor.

CDR3 region: CAISESDPGSSYEQYF. Here the CDR3 DNA reads TGTGCCATCAGTGAGTCTGACCCAGGTAGCTCCTACGAGCAGTACTTC. The chain links TRBV10-3 to TRBJ2-7; the D is unclear. This CDR3 comprises 16 residues. The V and J ends lost 0 bases and 0 bases respectively, with 12 bases between them. Per the germline V gene, CDR1 is ENHRY and CDR2 is SYGVKD.

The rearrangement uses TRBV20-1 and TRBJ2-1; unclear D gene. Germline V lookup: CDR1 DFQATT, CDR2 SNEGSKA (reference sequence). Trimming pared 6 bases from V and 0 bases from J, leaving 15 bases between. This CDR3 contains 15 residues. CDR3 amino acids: CSAPLRRPSYNEQFF. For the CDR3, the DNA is TGCAGTGCCCCCCTGCGGCGACCCTCCTACAATGAGCAGTTCTTC.

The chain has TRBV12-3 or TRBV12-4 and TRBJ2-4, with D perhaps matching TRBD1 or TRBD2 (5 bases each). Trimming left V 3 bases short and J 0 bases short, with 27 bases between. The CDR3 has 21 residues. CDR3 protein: CASSFVTSDSGRVIAKNIQYF. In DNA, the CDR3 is TGTGCCAGCAGTTTCGTAACCTCAGACAGCGGTAGAGTAATAGCCAAAAACATTCAGTACTTC.

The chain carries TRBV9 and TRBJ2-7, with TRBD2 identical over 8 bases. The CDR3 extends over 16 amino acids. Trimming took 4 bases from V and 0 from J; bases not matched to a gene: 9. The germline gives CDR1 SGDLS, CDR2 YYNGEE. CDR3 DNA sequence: TGTGCCAGCAGCCCCAGCGGGGGATTGAGCTCCTACGAGCAGTACTTC. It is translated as CASSPSGGLSSYEQYF.

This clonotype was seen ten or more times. The CDR3 DNA reads TGTGCCAGCAGCTCGACAGTCCGGCCTAATGAAAAACTGTTTTTT. Its translation is CASSSTVRPNEKLFF. V is TRBV7-9 and J is TRBJ1-4; D is possibly TRBD1 (5 bases). The ends were cut back, 4 bases at V and 3 bases at J, with 12 bases in the middle. The CDR3 totals 15 residues. Germline CDR1 is SEHNR and CDR2 is FQNEAQ (reference sequence).

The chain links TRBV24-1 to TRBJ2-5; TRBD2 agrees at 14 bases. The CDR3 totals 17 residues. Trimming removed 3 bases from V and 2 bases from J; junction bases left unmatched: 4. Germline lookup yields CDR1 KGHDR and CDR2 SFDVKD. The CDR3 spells CATSDSGLAGGQETQYF. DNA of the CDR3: TGTGCCACCAGTGATAGTGGACTAGCGGGAGGACAAGAGACCCAGTACTTC.

The CDR3 loop reads CASNSPPDRAYEQYF. The CDR3 DNA reads TGTGCCAGCAACTCTCCCCCCGACAGGGCCTACGAGCAGTACTTC. The chain uses TRBV28 and TRBJ2-7; 7 bases fit TRBD1. The CDR3 sequence is 15 residues long. With V trimmed by 7 bases and J by 2 bases, 11 bases remained unmatched. Germline loops: CDR1 MDHEN, CDR2 SYDVKM.

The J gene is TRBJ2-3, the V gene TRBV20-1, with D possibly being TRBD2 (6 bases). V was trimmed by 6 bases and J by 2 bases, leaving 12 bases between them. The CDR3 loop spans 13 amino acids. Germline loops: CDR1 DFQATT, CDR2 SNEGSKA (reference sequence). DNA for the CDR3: TGCAGTGCCCCGAGCGGGCACACAGATACGCAGTATTTT. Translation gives CSAPSGHTDTQYF.

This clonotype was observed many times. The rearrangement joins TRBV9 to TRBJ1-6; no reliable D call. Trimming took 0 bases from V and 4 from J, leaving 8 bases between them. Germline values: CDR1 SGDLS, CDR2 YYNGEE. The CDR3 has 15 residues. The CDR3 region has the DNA TGTGCCAGCAGCGTAGGTGGCACTTATAATTCACCCCTCCACTTT. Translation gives CASSVGGTYNSPLHF.

The CDR3 protein is CAISRVAGPQETQYF. Written as DNA, the CDR3 is TGTGCCATCAGTCGAGTCGCGGGACCCCAAGAGACCCAGTACTTC. This chain uses TRBV10-3 with TRBJ2-5, with D possibly being TRBD2 (6 bases). This CDR3 is built from 15 residues. Trimming shortened V by 5 bases and J by 1 base, and 14 bases separated the two germline ends. Germline V gives CDR1 ENHRY, CDR2 SYGVKD.

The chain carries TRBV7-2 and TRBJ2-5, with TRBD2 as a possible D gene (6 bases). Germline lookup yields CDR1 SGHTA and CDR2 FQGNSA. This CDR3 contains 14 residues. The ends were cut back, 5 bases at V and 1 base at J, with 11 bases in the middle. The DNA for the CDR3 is TGTGCCAGCAGCCCCGGGACTGTCCAAGAGACCCAGTACTTC. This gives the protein CASSPGTVQETQYF.

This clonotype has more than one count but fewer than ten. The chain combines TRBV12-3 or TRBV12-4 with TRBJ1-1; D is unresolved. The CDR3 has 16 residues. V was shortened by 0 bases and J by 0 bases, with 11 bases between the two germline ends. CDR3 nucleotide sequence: TGTGCCAGCAGTTTAGCGCGTCTGAGAATGAACACTGAAGCTTTCTTT. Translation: CASSLARLRMNTEAFF.

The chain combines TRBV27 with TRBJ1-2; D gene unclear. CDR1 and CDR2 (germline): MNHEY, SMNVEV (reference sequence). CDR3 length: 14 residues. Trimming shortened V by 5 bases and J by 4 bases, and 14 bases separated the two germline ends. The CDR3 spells CASSPTRTSYGYTF. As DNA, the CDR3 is TGTGCCAGCAGTCCCACACGGACCAGCTATGGCTACACCTTC.

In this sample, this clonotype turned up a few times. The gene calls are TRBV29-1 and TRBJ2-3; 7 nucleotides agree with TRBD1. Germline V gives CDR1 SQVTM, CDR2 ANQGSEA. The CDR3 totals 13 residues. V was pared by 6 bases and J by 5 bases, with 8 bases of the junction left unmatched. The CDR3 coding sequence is TGCAGCGTATCCGGGACAGCAAGAGATACGCAGTATTTT. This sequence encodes CSVSGTARDTQYF.

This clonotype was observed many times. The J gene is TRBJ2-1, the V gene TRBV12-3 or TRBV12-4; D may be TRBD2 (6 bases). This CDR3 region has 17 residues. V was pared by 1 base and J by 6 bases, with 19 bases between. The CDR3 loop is CASSLEGRAGGTNEQFF. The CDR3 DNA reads TGTGCCAGCAGTTTAGAGGGTCGAGCGGGCGGTACCAATGAGCAGTTCTTC.